The clone carrying this T cell receptor beta chain has just a few counts. Antigen: not known. Germline V gene lookup returns CDR1 SGHAT and CDR2 FQDESV (reference sequence). Trimming cost V 5 bases and J 2 bases, with 9 bases left between them. CDR3 length: 13 residues. PBMCs, at least 6.5 million per sample, were isolated. This sample stems from a study of blood T cells in healthy people across ages. Findings and caveats of the study: Per million T cells, TCR beta diversity dropped about linearly as age rose.

A second about 7 to 12 cycle PCR used barcoded and J-beta primers. Each cDNA molecule was tagged by a template-switch adaptor with 12 random nucleotides. Each sample provided no less than 2.5 million CDR3-containing paired-end reads. TCRdb reprocessed the 5' RACE reads via MiXCR and lists one record per CDR3 protein. The data show just over 1 million distinct CDR3 sequences, with 35% to 50% seen just once and approximately 17% held by the top ten. The chain is built from TRBV11-1 and TRBJ2-5, with D uncertain. This clonotype was sampled from a woman aged 55-69 years in good health. The source material was blood. The CDR3 spells CASSQQLQETQYF. Written as DNA, the CDR3 is TGTGCCAGCAGCCAACAGTTACAAGAGACCCAGTACTTC.